Below, 21 T cell receptor beta chains from the same sample are listed, as sequenced in a study of blood T cell repertoires in COVID-19. This table comes from immunoSEQ multiplex PCR, and its TCRdb copy is limited to in-frame clones, with some not included. The sample yields roughly 150,000 clones, under 95% seen once. Sequencing input: peripheral blood. The receptors come from a man between 18 and 29 years old with acute or convalescent COVID-19.

The chain recombines TRBV11-2 with TRBJ1-2; D unresolved. V lost 7 bases and J 2 bases, leaving 14 bases between the germline ends. The CDR3 contains 14 residues. Germline loops: CDR1 SGHAT, CDR2 FQNNGV. CDR3 nucleotide sequence: TGTGCCAGCACCTCCGATACAGAAAACTATGGCTACACCTTC. Translation: CASTSDTENYGYTF.

The chain carries TRBV4-1 and TRBJ2-1; 12 positions agree with TRBD2. V lost 4 bases and J lost 6; bases outside the gene matches: 10. The CDR3 spans 17 residues. CDR1 MGHRA and CDR2 YSYEKL come from the germline V gene. Here the CDR3 reads CASSRMKAGLAGNEQFF. The DNA for the CDR3 is TGCGCCAGCAGCCGAATGAAAGCGGGACTAGCGGGCAATGAGCAGTTCTTC.

The CDR3 nucleotides read TGTGCCAGCAGTTTTTCCGGACAGTTCCATTATAATTCACCCCTCCACTTT. It encodes CASSFSGQFHYNSPLHF. The chain recombines TRBV27 with TRBJ1-6; D is perhaps TRBD1 (6 bases). CDR3 length: 17 amino acids. Looked up from germline, CDR1 is MNHEY and CDR2 is SMNVEV (reference sequence). V gave up 3 bases and J gave up 4 bases, with 16 bases separating them.

The rearrangement links TRBV2 to TRBJ2-5, with TRBD2 identical over 8 bases. Germline CDR1 reads SNHLY; CDR2 reads FYNNEI. J was trimmed by 7 bases and V by 8 bases; bases with no gene match: 9. This CDR3 is 13 amino acids long. The CDR3 protein is CASSGGDKGTQYF. DNA of the CDR3: TGTGCCAGCTCGGGAGGGGATAAGGGGACCCAGTACTTC.

In this sample, this clone turned up once. The chain couples TRBV27 to TRBJ2-7; 9 bases fit TRBD2. Germline V gives CDR1 MNHEY, CDR2 SMNVEV (reference sequence). The CDR3 contains 15 residues. V shed 3 bases, J shed 4 bases, and the junction held 7 bases outside the gene matches. The CDR3 region is CASSFGSSGTYEQYF. Here the CDR3 DNA reads TGTGCCAGCAGTTTCGGGTCTAGCGGGACTTACGAGCAGTACTTC.

This clone was seen once. The chain is built from TRBV15 and TRBJ2-1, with D possibly being TRBD2 (6 bases). Trimming took 0 bases from V and 4 from J, leaving 13 bases between them. The V gene's germline CDR1 is LNHNV and CDR2 YYDKDF (reference sequence). The CDR3 spans 16 residues. CDR3 amino acids: CATSRDSAGLYNEQFF. CDR3 nucleotides: TGTGCCACCAGCAGAGATTCCGCGGGACTTTACAATGAGCAGTTCTTC. The variable domain in full, with the rest retrieved from reference TRBV15 and TRBJ2-1, is DAMVIQNPRYQVTQFGKPVTLSCSQTLNHNVMYWYQQKSSQAPKLLFHYYDKDFNNEADTPDNFQSRRPNTSFCFLDIRSPGLGDTAMYLCATSRDSAGLYNEQFFGPGTRLTVL.

This clone was detected once. V and J are TRBV15 and TRBJ1-1; perhaps TRBD1 as D (5 bases). The CDR3 covers 15 residues. V dropped 3 bases and J dropped 2 bases, with 13 bases sitting between them. In germline, CDR1 is LNHNV, CDR2 YYDKDF (reference sequence). CDR3 in amino acids: CATSRAGSYNTEAFF. The CDR3 region has the DNA TGTGCCACCAGCAGGGCAGGGTCGTACAACACTGAAGCTTTCTTT. The whole variable domain, remainder taken from reference TRBV15 and TRBJ1-1, is DAMVIQNPRYQVTQFGKPVTLSCSQTLNHNVMYWYQQKSSQAPKLLFHYYDKDFNNEADTPDNFQSRRPNTSFCFLDIRSPGLGDTAMYLCATSRAGSYNTEAFFGQGTRLTVV.

V gene TRBV19 combines with J gene TRBJ1-2; D gene ambiguous. There are 14 residues in the CDR3. The V and J ends lost 7 bases and 5 bases respectively, with 17 bases between them. Germline-derived CDR1 and CDR2 are LNHDA and SQIVND (reference sequence). As DNA, the CDR3 is TGTGCCAGTACCCACGAGGGCCAGGTATATGGCTACACCTTC. It encodes CASTHEGQVYGYTF. Using reference TRBV19 and TRBJ1-2 for the parts outside the CDR3, the full variable domain is DGGITQSPKYLFRKEGQNVTLSCEQNLNHDAMYWYRQDPGQGLRLIYYSQIVNDFQKGDIAEGYSVSREKKESFPLTVTSAQKNPTAFYLCASTHEGQVYGYTFGSGTRLTVV.

This chain joins TRBV5-4 and TRBJ2-5; 9 bases are a match to TRBD2. CDR1 and CDR2 (germline): SGHNT, YYREEE (reference sequence). This CDR3 is 16 amino acids long. J lost 5 bases, V lost 5 bases, and 13 bases had no gene match. The CDR3 coding sequence is TGTGCCAGCAGTACCCCCCCAGCGGGAGGAACGGAGACCCAGTACTTC. Residues: CASSTPPAGGTETQYF.

V and J are TRBV28 and TRBJ1-1; no clear D. V gave up 2 bases and J gave up 4 bases, with 11 bases separating them. CDR1 and CDR2 from the germline V gene are MDHEN and SYDVKM. The CDR3 runs 14 residues. The CDR3 sequence is CASSLIGSPTEAFF. The CDR3 DNA is TGTGCCAGCAGTTTAATAGGGAGTCCCACTGAAGCTTTCTTT.

This sequence joins TRBV5-1 and TRBJ1-6, with 8 bases lining up with TRBD1. Looked up from germline, CDR1 is SGHRS and CDR2 is YFSETQ. J was trimmed by 9 bases and V by 4 bases; bases with no gene match: 6. CDR3 length: 14 residues. The CDR3 DNA follows: TGCGCCAGCAGCAAGGACAGGGTGCCTTCACCCCTCCACTTT. This encodes CASSKDRVPSPLHF.

The gene calls are TRBV5-1 and TRBJ1-4; TRBD1 matches 9 bases. The germline V gene encodes CDR1 SGHRS and CDR2 YFSETQ. The CDR3 length is 15 residues. With 4 bases clipped from V and 10 bases from J, the junction kept 11 bases outside the gene matches. The CDR3 DNA sequence: TGCGCCAGCAGCCCTACGGGACAGGGACCCATAAAACTGTTTTTT. Protein: CASSPTGQGPIKLFF.

This clone was detected once. This sequence joins TRBV11-2 and TRBJ2-3; 7 nucleotides line up with TRBD1. Germline values: CDR1 SGHAT, CDR2 FQNNGV. V lost 5 bases to trimming and J lost 7 bases; unmatched junction nucleotides: 9. The CDR3 runs 14 residues. The CDR3 nucleotides are TGTGCCAGCAGCCCCCGGGACAGTTGGAATACGCAGTATTTT. Its translation: CASSPRDSWNTQYF.

V gene TRBV5-4 combines with J gene TRBJ1-2, with D perhaps matching TRBD1 (6 bases). This CDR3 is 14 amino acids long. Germline CDR1 is SGHNT and CDR2 is YYREEE (reference sequence). Trimming stripped 2 bases from V and 3 bases from J, with 11 bases between. CDR3 in amino acids: CASSFGGPHYGYTF. DNA of the CDR3: TGTGCCAGCAGCTTCGGGGGGCCGCACTATGGCTACACCTTC.

The genes are TRBV19 and TRBJ1-1, with D unresolved. CDR3 length: 17 amino acids. Trimming pared 7 bases from V and 5 bases from J, leaving 26 bases between. Germline V CDR1 and CDR2: LNHDA, SQIVND (reference sequence). The CDR3 here is CASKKQLAGTSGTEAFF. DNA for the CDR3: TGTGCCAGTAAAAAGCAGTTGGCAGGAACCTCGGGGACTGAAGCTTTCTTT.

The chain couples TRBV9 to TRBJ2-3; D is perhaps TRBD2 (5 bases). Trimming left V 6 bases short and J 4 bases short, with 15 bases between. CDR1 is SGDLS and CDR2 is YYNGEE in the germline V gene. This CDR3 is 14 amino acids long. The DNA for the CDR3 is TGTGCCAGCACGGTCGGGATTATGGCAGATACGCAGTATTTT. It yields the protein CASTVGIMADTQYF.

The genes are TRBV5-6 and TRBJ1-2; the D gene is possibly TRBD1 (6 bases). Germline CDR1 is SGHDT and CDR2 is YYEEEE. The CDR3 has 14 residues. Trimming cost V 0 bases and J 2 bases, with 8 bases left between them. The CDR3 bases are TGTGCCAGCAGCTTGGGACAGGCGAACTATGGCTACACCTTC. Translation: CASSLGQANYGYTF.

V gene TRBV30 combines with J gene TRBJ1-1; D remains ambiguous. In germline, CDR1 is GTSNPN, CDR2 SVGIG (reference sequence). There are 12 residues in the CDR3. Trimming pared 2 bases from V and 11 bases from J, leaving 15 bases between. The CDR3 is CAWSTQLARAFF. The CDR3 bases are TGTGCCTGGAGTACCCAGTTGGCGCGGGCTTTCTTT.

This chain uses TRBV11-2 with TRBJ1-1; weak D call: TRBD1 (5 bases). CDR3 length: 16 residues. CDR1 SGHAT and CDR2 FQNNGV come from the germline V gene. V was clipped by 5 bases and J by 4 bases, with 20 bases between them. The CDR3 reads CASSKQVTVRGTEAFF. The CDR3 nucleotides read TGTGCCAGCAGCAAGCAAGTAACTGTAAGGGGCACTGAAGCTTTCTTT.

This clone appeared a few times. The CDR3 sequence is CASSFSSNQPQHF. CDR3 sequence (DNA): TGTGCCAGCAGCTTTTCTTCCAATCAGCCCCAGCATTTT. This chain joins TRBV5-6 and TRBJ1-5; D gene unclear. V shed 2 bases and J shed 3 bases, with 6 bases lying between them. There are 13 residues in the CDR3. CDR1 and CDR2 from the germline V gene are SGHDT and YYEEEE.

The chain joins TRBV6-5 to TRBJ2-7, with D perhaps matching TRBD1 (6 bases). The ends were cut back, 8 bases at V and 7 bases at J, with 21 bases in the middle. This CDR3 is 14 amino acids long. Germline CDR1 MNHEY, CDR2 SVGAGI. The CDR3 DNA reads TGTGCCAGCCGGACAGTTTTTAGTGAGAAGGAGCAGTACTTC. This codes for CASRTVFSEKEQYF.